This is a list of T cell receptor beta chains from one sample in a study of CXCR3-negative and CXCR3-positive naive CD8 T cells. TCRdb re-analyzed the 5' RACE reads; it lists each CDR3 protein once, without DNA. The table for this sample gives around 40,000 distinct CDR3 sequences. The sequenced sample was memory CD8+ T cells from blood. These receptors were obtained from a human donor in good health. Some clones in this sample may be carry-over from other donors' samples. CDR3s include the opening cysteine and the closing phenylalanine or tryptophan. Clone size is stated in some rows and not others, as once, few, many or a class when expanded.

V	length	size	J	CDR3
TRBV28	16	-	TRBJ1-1	CASSLQTEALNTEAFF
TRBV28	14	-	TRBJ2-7	CASSFWGSGYEQYF
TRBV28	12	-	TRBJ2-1	CASRSRYNEQFF
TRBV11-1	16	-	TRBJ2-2	CASSLLGQGITGELFF
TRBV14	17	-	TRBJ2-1	CASSQEIEGAPYNEQFF
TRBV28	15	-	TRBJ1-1	CASRALGQLNTEAFF
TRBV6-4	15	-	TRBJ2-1	CASSTSGADYNEQFF
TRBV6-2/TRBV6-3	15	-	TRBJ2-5	CASSYLGQASETQYF
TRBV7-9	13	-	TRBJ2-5	CASSAPSQETQYF
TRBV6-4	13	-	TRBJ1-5	CASSEGDNQPQHF
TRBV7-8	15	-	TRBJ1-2	CASSPGTGANYGYTF
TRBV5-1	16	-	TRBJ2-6	CASSPGEMFGANVLTF
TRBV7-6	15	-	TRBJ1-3	CASSSGVISGNTIYF
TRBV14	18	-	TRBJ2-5	CASSQMTSGGLPQETQYF
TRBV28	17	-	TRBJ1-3	CASSLGWQGLTGNTIYF
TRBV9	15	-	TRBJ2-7	CASSVSGTGSYEQYF
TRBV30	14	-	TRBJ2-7	CAWSVGSSGDEQYF
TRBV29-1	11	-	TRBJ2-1	CSVTWGVEQFF
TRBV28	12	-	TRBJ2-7	CASSLRGREQYF
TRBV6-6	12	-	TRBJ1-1	CASSYGDTEAFF
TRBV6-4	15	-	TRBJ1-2	CASSDDPGQLYGYTF
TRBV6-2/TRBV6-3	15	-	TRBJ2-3	CASSFAGGETDTQYF
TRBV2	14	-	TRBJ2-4	CASIAGGGKNIQYF
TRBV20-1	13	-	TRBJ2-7	CSARELAGYEQYF
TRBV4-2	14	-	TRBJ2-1	CASSQDFGGNEQFF
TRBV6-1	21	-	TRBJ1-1	CASSDSKGDSQLFGLNTEAFF
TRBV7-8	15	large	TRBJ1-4	CASSLVLGVGEKLFF
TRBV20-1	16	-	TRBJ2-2	CSAGFASGENTGELFF
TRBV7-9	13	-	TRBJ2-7	CASSPGTVWEQYF
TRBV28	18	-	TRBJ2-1	CASSLVGRRMDSYNEQFF
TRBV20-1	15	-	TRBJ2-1	CSARLTGEPYNEQFF
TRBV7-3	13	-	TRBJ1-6	CASSLMGGSPLHF
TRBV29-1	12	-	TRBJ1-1	CSGMDRFLEAFF
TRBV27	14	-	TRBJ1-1	CASSRGPHGGEAFF
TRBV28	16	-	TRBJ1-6	CASSFPQGSYNSPLHF
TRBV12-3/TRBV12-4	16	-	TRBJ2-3	CASRPGTGGVPDTQYF
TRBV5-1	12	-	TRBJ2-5	CASSLVEETQYF
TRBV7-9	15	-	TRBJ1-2	CASSLGTSANYGYTF
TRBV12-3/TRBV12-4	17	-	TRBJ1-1	CASSLGTGKGEWDEAFF
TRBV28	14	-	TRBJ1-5	CASSLSGLNQPQHF
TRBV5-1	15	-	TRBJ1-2	CASSPGPSVGYGYTF
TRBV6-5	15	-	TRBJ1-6	CASSDVDLRNSPLHF
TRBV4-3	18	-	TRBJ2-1	CASSQDYSGGAAYNEQFF
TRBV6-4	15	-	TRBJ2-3	CATALSAGGTDTQYF
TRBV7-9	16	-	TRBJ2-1	CASSTPGQSSYNEQFF